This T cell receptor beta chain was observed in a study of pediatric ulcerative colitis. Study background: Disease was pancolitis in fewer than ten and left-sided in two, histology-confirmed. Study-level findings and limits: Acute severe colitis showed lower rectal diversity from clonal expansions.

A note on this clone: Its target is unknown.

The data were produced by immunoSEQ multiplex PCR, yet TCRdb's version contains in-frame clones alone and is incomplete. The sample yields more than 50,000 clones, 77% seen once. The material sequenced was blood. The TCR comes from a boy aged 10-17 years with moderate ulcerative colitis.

CDR3: CASSRTETYGYTF. The DNA of the CDR3 is TGTGCCAGCAGTCGGACAGAAACCTATGGCTACACCTTC. The chain employs TRBV2 and TRBJ1-2; D perhaps matches TRBD1 (6 bases). Germline loops: CDR1 SNHLY, CDR2 FYNNEI. Trimming left V 5 bases short and J 4 bases short, with 11 bases between. CDR3 length: 13 residues.